Listed below are T cell receptor beta chains from one sample, sequenced in a study of control samples from healthy donors and cancer patients. Repertoires were generated with immunoSEQ multiplex PCR, while TCRdb's copy carries only in-frame clones and drops some. Seen here are around 170,000 clones, about 90% observed once, and the top ten hold about 1.4%. Sequences were obtained from blood. The source is a woman in her forties or fifties in good health. The CDR3 runs from the conserved cysteine through the conserved F or W. D genes are given only for firm matches. Clone size appears in some rows only: once, few, many, or a class for an expanded clone.

TRBJ2-5,TRBV4-3,NA,once,15,TGCGCCAGCAGCCAAAACCCAGGGAACGCCGAGACCCAGTACTTC,CASSQNPGNAETQYF
TRBJ2-6,TRBV9,NA,NA,20,TGTGCCAGCAGCGTCCCCCACCATGTGGGGGAAAGCTCTGGGGCCAACGTCCTGACTTTC,CASSVPHHVGESSGANVLTF
TRBJ2-2,TRBV12-5,TRBD1,NA,16,TGTGCTAGTGGTCAACGGACAGGGCTGAACACCGGGGAGCTGTTTTTT,CASGQRTGLNTGELFF
TRBJ1-3,TRBV7-2,NA,NA,15,TGTGCCAGCAGCCCATCCGACGGAGGAGGAAACACCATATATTTT,CASSPSDGGGNTIYF
TRBJ1-1,TRBV25-1,NA,NA,11,TGTGCCAGCTCCCCAGGGCCTGAAGCTTTCTTT,CASSPGPEAFF
TRBJ2-2,TRBV6-2/TRBV6-3,TRBD2,once,17,TGTGCCAGCAGTTACCCCTTAGCGGGTTTGGACACCGGGGAGCTGTTTTTT,CASSYPLAGLDTGELFF
TRBJ2-4,TRBV6-5,NA,NA,15,TGTGCCAGCAGTTACTCGTACAGAGCCAAAAACATTCAGTACTTC,CASSYSYRAKNIQYF
TRBJ1-4,TRBV3-1/TRBV3-2,NA,NA,17,TGTGCCAGCAGCCAAGATCGAAGCGGGGGTAATAATGAAAAACTGTTTTTT,CASSQDRSGGNNEKLFF
TRBJ1-2,TRBV28,NA,NA,14,TGTGCCAGCAGTTTAAACATGCAGCCTTATGGCTACACCTTC,CASSLNMQPYGYTF
TRBJ2-5,TRBV7-8,NA,NA,13,TGTGCCAGCAGCTTAGGCCTAGTCGAGACCCAGTACTTC,CASSLGLVETQYF
TRBJ1-1,TRBV12-3/TRBV12-4,NA,NA,12,TGTGCCAGCAGTTCTCCAGGGTCTGAAGCTTTCTTT,CASSSPGSEAFF
TRBJ2-1,TRBV5-4,TRBD2,NA,17,TGTGCCAGCAGCGGGGGGGCGACTAGCGGGCCCTACAATGAGCAGTTCTTC,CASSGGATSGPYNEQFF
TRBJ1-6,TRBV3-1/TRBV3-2,TRBD1,NA,15,TGTGCCAGCAGCCATCGACAGGGGTTTAATTCACCCCTCCACTTT,CASSHRQGFNSPLHF
TRBJ1-6,TRBV6-1,TRBD1,NA,14,TGTGCCAGCAGTGAACTAGGGGGCGGATCACCCCTCCACTTT,CASSELGGGSPLHF
TRBJ2-7,TRBV5-1,NA,NA,18,TGCGCCAGCAGCACACCGGGACAGGGTATGGGCCTAGCGGGTGAGCAGTACTTC,CASSTPGQGMGLAGEQYF
TRBJ2-2,TRBV6-2/TRBV6-3,NA,NA,14,TGTGCCAGCAGTCTCGGGAGTGTGACCGGGGAGCTGTTTTTT,CASSLGSVTGELFF
TRBJ2-3,TRBV27,NA,NA,15,TGTGCCAGCAGTTTCCGTCCGGGGCCAGGGGATACGCAGTATTTT,CASSFRPGPGDTQYF
TRBJ1-6,TRBV27,NA,NA,16,TGTGCCAGCAGTTTCAGGGGATTATCCTATAATTCACCCCTCCACTTT,CASSFRGLSYNSPLHF
TRBJ1-2,TRBV9,TRBD1,NA,14,TGTGCCAGCAGCACCACAGGGGGCGCGGGGGGCTACACCTTC,CASSTTGGAGGYTF